The rows below give T cell receptor beta chains drawn from one sample of a study of OX40 agonist ivuxolimab in advanced cancers. The assay was immunoSEQ multiplex PCR, and TCRdb's table has in-frame clones only and misses some. The sample has 65,000 to 100,000 clones; around 94% are singletons. The sample was CD4+ or CD8+ T cells sorted from blood, taken in a trial of the OX40 agonist ivuxolimab. These TCRs come from an adult with an advanced solid tumor such as melanoma, head and neck, liver or kidney cancer. CDR3s include the opening cysteine and the closing phenylalanine or tryptophan. The D gene is left open where the match is weak. The listing skips clone size in some rows; elsewhere it reads once, few, many or a size class.

V: TRBV5-4
J: TRBJ2-1
size: .
D: TRBD1
CDR3: CASSVGQDNEQFF
DNA: TGTGCCAGCAGCGTGGGACAGGACAATGAGCAGTTCTTC

V: TRBV9
J: TRBJ1-1
size: .
D: .
CDR3: CASSVGRGDTEAFF
DNA: TGTGCCAGCAGCGTGGGTAGGGGTGACACTGAAGCTTTCTTT

V: TRBV30
J: TRBJ1-2
size: .
D: .
CDR3: CASRPEDLTRVVGGYTF
DNA: TGTGCCTCCCGACCGGAGGATTTAACAAGGGTTGTTGGTGGCTACACCTTC

V: TRBV10-3
J: TRBJ1-1
size: .
D: TRBD1
CDR3: CAISLNDRAGTEAFF
DNA: TGTGCCATCAGCCTAAACGACAGGGCGGGCACTGAAGCTTTCTTT

V: TRBV6-5
J: TRBJ1-2
size: .
D: .
CDR3: CASTLAANYGYTF
DNA: TGTGCCAGCACACTAGCAGCCAACTATGGCTACACCTTC

V: TRBV6-5
J: TRBJ2-5
size: .
D: .
CDR3: CASSYTITGQETQYF
DNA: TGTGCCAGCAGTTACACTATAACAGGGCAAGAGACCCAGTACTTC

V: TRBV4-1
J: TRBJ2-1
size: .
D: .
CDR3: CASSQVGGSNEQFF
DNA: TGCGCCAGCAGCCAGGTAGGGGGGAGCAATGAGCAGTTCTTC

V: TRBV28
J: TRBJ1-1
size: .
D: .
CDR3: CASSPIGEDTEAFF
DNA: TGTGCCAGCAGTCCCATAGGGGAGGACACTGAAGCTTTCTTT

V: TRBV28
J: TRBJ2-5
size: .
D: TRBD2
CDR3: CASSSIAGGQETQYF
DNA: TGTGCCAGCAGCTCAATCGCGGGGGGGCAAGAGACCCAGTACTTC

V: TRBV29-1
J: TRBJ1-2
size: .
D: .
CDR3: CSVEGNYGYTF
DNA: TGCAGCGTTGAGGGGAACTATGGCTACACCTTC

V: TRBV7-9
J: TRBJ2-7
size: .
D: .
CDR3: CAAVGRNSYEQYF
DNA: TGTGCTGCTGTCGGGCGGAACTCCTACGAGCAGTACTTC

V: TRBV28
J: TRBJ2-3
size: .
D: .
CDR3: CASSPYRGGVLADTQYF
DNA: TGTGCCAGCAGTCCTTACAGGGGGGGCGTCCTTGCAGATACGCAGTATTTT

V: TRBV6-5
J: TRBJ2-7
size: .
D: TRBD2
CDR3: CASSSEGLGYEQYF
DNA: TGTGCCAGCAGTTCGGAAGGACTAGGCTACGAGCAGTACTTC

V: TRBV6-1
J: TRBJ2-7
size: .
D: .
CDR3: CASSEVTTYEQYF
DNA: TGTGCCAGCAGTGAAGTAACGACCTACGAGCAGTACTTC

V: TRBV7-9
J: TRBJ1-2
size: .
D: .
CDR3: CASSGNQAPNYGYTF
DNA: TGTGCCAGCAGCGGGAATCAGGCTCCTAACTATGGCTACACCTTC

V: TRBV10-3
J: TRBJ2-1
size: .
D: .
CDR3: CAISEDSSSYNEQFF
DNA: TGTGCCATCAGTGAAGACTCGAGCTCCTACAATGAGCAGTTCTTC

V: TRBV7-8
J: TRBJ2-5
size: .
D: TRBD1
CDR3: CASSSYPGQGMGETQYF
DNA: TGTGCCAGCAGCTCTTATCCGGGACAGGGGATGGGAGAGACCCAGTACTTC

V: TRBV4-1
J: TRBJ2-3
size: .
D: TRBD2
CDR3: CASSQMGGGTDTQYF
DNA: TGCGCCAGCAGCCAAATGGGGGGGGGCACAGATACGCAGTATTTT

V: TRBV28
J: TRBJ2-7
size: once
D: .
CDR3: CASSLPAYEQYF
DNA: TGTGCCAGCAGTTTACCCGCCTACGAGCAGTACTTC

V: TRBV27
J: TRBJ2-2
size: .
D: .
CDR3: CASSLSIVTGELFF
DNA: TGTGCCAGCAGTTTATCGATAGTAACCGGAGAGCTGTTTTTT

V: TRBV7-6
J: TRBJ2-1
size: .
D: .
CDR3: CASSLSPRGEQFF
DNA: TGTGCCAGCAGCTTATCTCCTCGGGGAGAGCAGTTCTTC

V: TRBV5-5
J: TRBJ1-1
size: .
D: .
CDR3: CASSLGPFQDHPEAFF
DNA: TGTGCCAGCAGCTTGGGACCCTTCCAGGACCACCCTGAAGCTTTCTTT

V: TRBV6-1
J: TRBJ1-5
size: .
D: .
CDR3: CASSEVQGSNQPQHF
DNA: TGTGCCAGCAGTGAAGTGCAGGGCAGCAATCAGCCCCAGCATTTT

V: TRBV10-3
J: TRBJ2-3
size: .
D: TRBD2
CDR3: CAISDPGLAGGQGDTQYF
DNA: TGTGCCATCAGTGATCCGGGACTAGCGGGAGGACAAGGAGATACGCAGTATTTT

V: TRBV5-1
J: TRBJ2-7
size: .
D: TRBD2
CDR3: CASSLASGGEQYF
DNA: TGCGCCAGCAGCTTAGCTAGCGGGGGCGAGCAGTACTTC

V: TRBV10-3
J: TRBJ2-5
size: .
D: .
CDR3: CAISVGIEETQYF
DNA: TGTGCCATCAGTGTAGGAATCGAAGAGACCCAGTACTTC

V: TRBV4-1
J: TRBJ2-6
size: .
D: .
CDR3: CASSPSSGANVLTF
DNA: TGCGCCAGCAGCCCCAGTTCTGGGGCCAACGTCCTGACTTTC

V: TRBV2
J: TRBJ1-6
size: .
D: .
CDR3: CASRLLGSSYNSPLHF
DNA: TGTGCCAGCCGGCTGCTGGGGAGCTCCTATAATTCACCCCTCCACTTT

V: TRBV7-8
J: TRBJ2-7
size: few
D: .
CDR3: CASSLPQTSSEQYF
DNA: TGTGCCAGCAGCTTACCCCAAACTAGCTCCGAGCAGTACTTC

V: TRBV27
J: TRBJ2-6
size: .
D: .
CDR3: CASSLALSGANVLTF
DNA: TGTGCCAGCAGTTTAGCCTTATCTGGGGCCAACGTCCTGACTTTC

V: TRBV7-3
J: TRBJ2-2
size: .
D: .
CDR3: CASSPGMNTGELFF
DNA: TGTGCCAGCTCGCCCGGCATGAACACCGGGGAGCTGTTTTTT

V: TRBV7-3
J: TRBJ2-1
size: .
D: TRBD2
CDR3: CASSLTSDWTSGGDEQFF
DNA: TGTGCCAGCAGCTTAACGAGCGACTGGACTAGCGGTGGGGATGAGCAGTTCTTC

V: TRBV5-6
J: TRBJ2-2
size: .
D: TRBD2
CDR3: CASRLLASGELFF
DNA: TGTGCCAGCAGACTACTAGCGTCCGGGGAGCTGTTTTTT

V: TRBV28
J: TRBJ1-6
size: few
D: TRBD1
CDR3: CASSSPRTGPYSPLHF
DNA: TGTGCCAGCAGTTCCCCTCGGACAGGGCCGTATTCACCCCTCCACTTT

V: TRBV27
J: TRBJ2-7
size: .
D: .
CDR3: CASRLSPYEQYF
DNA: TGTGCCAGCAGACTCTCCCCCTACGAGCAGTACTTC

V: TRBV7-8
J: TRBJ1-2
size: .
D: TRBD1
CDR3: CASSLVGDSLDYTF
DNA: TGTGCCAGCAGCTTAGTAGGGGACAGCCTGGACTACACCTTC

V: TRBV19
J: TRBJ2-1
size: .
D: TRBD2
CDR3: CASSVMTSGSSYNEQFF
DNA: TGTGCCAGTAGTGTGATGACTAGCGGGAGCTCCTACAATGAGCAGTTCTTC

V: TRBV4-3
J: TRBJ1-4
size: .
D: TRBD1
CDR3: CASSPTFAGTGDEKLFF
DNA: TGCGCCAGCAGCCCTACTTTCGCCGGGACAGGGGATGAAAAACTGTTTTTT

V: TRBV19
J: TRBJ1-3
size: .
D: TRBD1
CDR3: CASSLQIRRDRASSGNTIYF
DNA: TGTGCCAGTAGTCTCCAAATCCGGCGGGACAGGGCGAGCTCTGGAAACACCATATATTTT

V: TRBV11-3
J: TRBJ2-7
size: .
D: TRBD1
CDR3: CASSLTGQESYEQYF
DNA: TGTGCCAGCAGCCTAACAGGACAGGAGTCCTACGAGCAGTACTTC

V: TRBV7-9
J: TRBJ2-3
size: once
D: TRBD1
CDR3: CASSLFSGTGTDTQYF
DNA: TGTGCCAGCAGCTTATTCTCCGGGACAGGGACAGATACGCAGTATTTT

V: TRBV11-2
J: TRBJ2-7
size: .
D: .
CDR3: CASSLVLRGNEQYF
DNA: TGTGCCAGCAGCTTAGTTCTCCGCGGGAACGAGCAGTACTTC